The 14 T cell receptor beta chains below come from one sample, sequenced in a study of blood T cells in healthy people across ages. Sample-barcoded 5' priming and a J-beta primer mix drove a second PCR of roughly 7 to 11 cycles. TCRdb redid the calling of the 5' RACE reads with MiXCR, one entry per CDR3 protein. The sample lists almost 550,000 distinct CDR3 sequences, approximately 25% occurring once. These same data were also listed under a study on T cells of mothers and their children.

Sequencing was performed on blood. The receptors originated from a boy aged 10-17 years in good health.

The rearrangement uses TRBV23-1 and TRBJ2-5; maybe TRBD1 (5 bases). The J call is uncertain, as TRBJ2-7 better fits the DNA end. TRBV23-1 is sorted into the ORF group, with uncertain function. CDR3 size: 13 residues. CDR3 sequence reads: CATIGQGNYEQYF. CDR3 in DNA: TGCGCCACCATAGGGCAGGGAAACTACGAGCAGTACTTC.

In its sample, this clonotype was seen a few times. The CDR3 loop is CASSFTPPGDYGYTF. The CDR3 DNA reads as TGTGCCAGCAGCTTCACACCCCCAGGGGACTATGGCTACACCTTC. The J gene is TRBJ1-2, the V gene TRBV7-2; a weak D match, TRBD1 (6 bases). CDR3 length: 15 amino acids. V lost 3 bases, J lost 3 bases, and 14 bases lay in between. The germline gives CDR1 SGHTA, CDR2 FQGNSA.

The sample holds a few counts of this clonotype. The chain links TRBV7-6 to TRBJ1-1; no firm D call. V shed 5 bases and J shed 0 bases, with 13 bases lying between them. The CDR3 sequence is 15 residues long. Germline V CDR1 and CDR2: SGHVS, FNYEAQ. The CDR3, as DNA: TGTGCCAGCAGCCCCACAGCAGAAATGAACACTGAAGCTTTCTTT. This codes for CASSPTAEMNTEAFF.

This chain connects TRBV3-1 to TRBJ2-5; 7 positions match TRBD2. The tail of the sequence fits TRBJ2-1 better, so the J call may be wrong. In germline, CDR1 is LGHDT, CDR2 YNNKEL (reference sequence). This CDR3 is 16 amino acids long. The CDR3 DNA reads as TGTGCCAGCAGCCAGAACAACCGTGGACTAGTGGATGAGCAGTTCTTC. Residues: CASSQNNRGLVDEQFF.

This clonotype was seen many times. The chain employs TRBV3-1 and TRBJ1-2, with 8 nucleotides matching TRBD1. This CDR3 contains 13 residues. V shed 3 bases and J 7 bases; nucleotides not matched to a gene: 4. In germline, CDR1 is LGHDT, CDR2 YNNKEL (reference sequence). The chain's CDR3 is CASSHGQGLGYTF. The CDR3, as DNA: TGTGCCAGCAGCCACGGACAGGGTCTTGGCTACACCTTC.

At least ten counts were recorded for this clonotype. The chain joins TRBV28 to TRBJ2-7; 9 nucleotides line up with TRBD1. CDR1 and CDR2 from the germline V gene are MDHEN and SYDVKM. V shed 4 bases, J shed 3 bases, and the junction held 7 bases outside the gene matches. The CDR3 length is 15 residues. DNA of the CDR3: TGTGCCAGCAGTTCCCAGGACAGGGGCCGCTACGAGCAGTACTTC. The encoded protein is CASSSQDRGRYEQYF.

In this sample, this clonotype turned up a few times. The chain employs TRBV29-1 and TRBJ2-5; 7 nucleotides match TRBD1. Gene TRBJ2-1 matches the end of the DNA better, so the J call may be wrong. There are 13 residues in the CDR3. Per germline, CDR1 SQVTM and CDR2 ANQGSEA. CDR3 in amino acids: CSVTGDAYNEQFF. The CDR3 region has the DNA TGCAGCGTCACAGGGGACGCGTACAATGAGCAGTTCTTC.

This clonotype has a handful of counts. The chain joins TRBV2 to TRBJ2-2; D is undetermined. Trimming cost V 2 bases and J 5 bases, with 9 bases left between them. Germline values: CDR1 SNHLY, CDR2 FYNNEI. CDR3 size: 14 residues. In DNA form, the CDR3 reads TGTGCCAGCAGTGAATGGGGTTTGACCGGGGAGCTGTTTTTT. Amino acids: CASSEWGLTGELFF.

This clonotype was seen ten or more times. CDR3 in amino acids: CASSYGTSFWLPTNEKLFF. CDR3 bases: TGTGCCAGCAGCTATGGGACCTCTTTTTGGTTACCAACTAATGAAAAACTGTTTTTT. This chain uses TRBV7-3 with TRBJ1-4; the D gene is possibly TRBD1 (5 bases). Germline CDR1 SGHTA, CDR2 FQGTGA. CDR3 length equals 19 residues. V was shortened by 4 bases and J by 0 bases, with 21 bases between the two germline ends.

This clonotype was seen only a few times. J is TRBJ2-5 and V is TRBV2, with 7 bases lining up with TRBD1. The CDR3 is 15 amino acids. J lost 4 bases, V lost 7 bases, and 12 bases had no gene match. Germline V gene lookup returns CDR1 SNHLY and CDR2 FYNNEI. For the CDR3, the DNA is TGTGCCAGCACCCTAACCGGGACAGATGGAGAGACCCAGTACTTC. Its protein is CASTLTGTDGETQYF.

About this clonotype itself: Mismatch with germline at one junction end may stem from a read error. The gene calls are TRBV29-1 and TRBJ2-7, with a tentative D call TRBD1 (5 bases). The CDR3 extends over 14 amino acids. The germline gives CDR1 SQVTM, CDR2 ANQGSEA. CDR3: CGVDSADQGYEQYF. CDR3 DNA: TGCGGCGTTGATTCTGCGGACCAGGGCTACGAGCAGTACTTC.

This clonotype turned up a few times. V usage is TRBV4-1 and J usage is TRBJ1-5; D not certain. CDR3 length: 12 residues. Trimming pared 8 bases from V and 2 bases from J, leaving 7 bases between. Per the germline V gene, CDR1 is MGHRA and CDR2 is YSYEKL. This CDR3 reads CASAVGNQPQHF. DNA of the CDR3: TGCGCCAGCGCAGTGGGCAATCAGCCCCAGCATTTT.

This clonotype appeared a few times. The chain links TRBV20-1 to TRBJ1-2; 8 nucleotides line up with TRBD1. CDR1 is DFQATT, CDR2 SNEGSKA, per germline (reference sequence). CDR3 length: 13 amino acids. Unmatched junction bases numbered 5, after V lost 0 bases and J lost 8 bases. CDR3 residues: CSARDRDRTGYTF. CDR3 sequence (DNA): TGCAGTGCTAGAGATCGGGACAGGACCGGCTACACCTTC.

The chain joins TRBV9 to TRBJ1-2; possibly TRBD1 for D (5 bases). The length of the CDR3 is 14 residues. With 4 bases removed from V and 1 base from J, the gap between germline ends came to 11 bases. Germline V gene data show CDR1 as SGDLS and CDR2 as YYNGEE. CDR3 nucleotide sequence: TGTGCCAGCAGCCCGACTGACAGTAACTATGGCTACACCTTC. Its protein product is CASSPTDSNYGYTF.